This TCR beta chain was recovered during a study of human T cells and chemical hapten exposure. About the study: Sensitizing treatment utilized 2% DPC over a roughly 2 cm by roughly 2 cm portion of upper inner arm skin. Study-level findings and limits: Donors' alopecia may make their immune response differ from healthy people's. TCRs at high frequency, those above 1 in 1000, did not change with DPC sensitization.

The study used a library that attached unique molecular identifiers to individual cDNA molecules. TCRdb re-called the RACE reads through MiXCR, storing one row per CDR3 protein. The repertoire holds approximately 77,000 distinct CDR3 sequences, with 13% to 15% as singletons. Stated time point: pre-sensitization, week 0. Described treatment: therapeutic diphenylcyclopropenone sensitization with weekly scalp DPC. This clonotype showed up many times. The antigen is not known. The TCR sequence derives from a woman aged 50 to 65 with alopecia areata. Some clones in this sample may be carry-over from other donors' samples. The sequencing here drew on whole blood, taken in connection with sensitization to the hapten diphenylcyclopropenone (DPC).

The CDR3 nucleotides are TGTGCCAGCAGCTTATCCGGGACTGAAGCTTTCTTT. Translation gives CASSLSGTEAFF. V is TRBV7-9 and J is TRBJ1-1; D uncertain. Per the germline V gene, CDR1 is SEHNR and CDR2 is FQNEAQ (reference sequence). The ends were cut back, 2 bases at V and 5 bases at J, with 6 bases in the middle. This CDR3 has 12 amino acids.